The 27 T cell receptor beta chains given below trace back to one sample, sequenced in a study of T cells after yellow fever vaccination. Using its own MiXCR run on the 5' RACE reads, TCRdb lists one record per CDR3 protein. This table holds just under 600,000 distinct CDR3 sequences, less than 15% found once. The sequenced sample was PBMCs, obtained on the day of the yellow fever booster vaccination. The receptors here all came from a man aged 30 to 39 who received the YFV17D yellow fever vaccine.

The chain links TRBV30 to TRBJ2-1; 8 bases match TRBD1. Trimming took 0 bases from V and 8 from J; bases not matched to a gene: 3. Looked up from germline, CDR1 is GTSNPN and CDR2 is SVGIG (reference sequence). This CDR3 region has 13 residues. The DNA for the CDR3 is TGTGCCTGGAGTGTACGACAGGGGTATGAGCAGTTCTTC. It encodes CAWSVRQGYEQFF.

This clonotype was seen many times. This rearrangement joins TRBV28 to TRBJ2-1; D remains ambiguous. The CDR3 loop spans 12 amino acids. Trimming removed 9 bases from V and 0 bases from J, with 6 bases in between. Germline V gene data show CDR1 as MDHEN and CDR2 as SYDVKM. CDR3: CASQSSYNEQFF. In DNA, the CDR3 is TGTGCCAGTCAAAGCTCCTACAATGAGCAGTTCTTC.

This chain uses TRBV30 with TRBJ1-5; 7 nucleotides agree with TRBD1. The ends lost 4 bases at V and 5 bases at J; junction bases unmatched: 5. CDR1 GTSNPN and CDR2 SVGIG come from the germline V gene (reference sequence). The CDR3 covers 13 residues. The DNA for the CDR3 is TGTGCCTGGAATTATGACAGGGATCAGCCCCAGCATTTT. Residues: CAWNYDRDQPQHF.

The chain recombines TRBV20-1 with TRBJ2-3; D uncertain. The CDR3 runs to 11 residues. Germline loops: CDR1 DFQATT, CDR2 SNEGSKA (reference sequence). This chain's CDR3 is CSALRGYTQYF. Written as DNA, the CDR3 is TGCAGCGCTCTTCGTGGCTATACGCAGTATTTT.

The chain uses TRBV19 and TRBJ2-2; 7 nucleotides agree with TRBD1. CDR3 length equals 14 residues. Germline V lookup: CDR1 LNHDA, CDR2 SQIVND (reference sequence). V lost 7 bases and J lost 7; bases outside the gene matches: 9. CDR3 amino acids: CASTQTGLNGELFF. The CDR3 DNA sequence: TGTGCCAGTACCCAGACAGGGTTGAACGGGGAGCTGTTTTTT.

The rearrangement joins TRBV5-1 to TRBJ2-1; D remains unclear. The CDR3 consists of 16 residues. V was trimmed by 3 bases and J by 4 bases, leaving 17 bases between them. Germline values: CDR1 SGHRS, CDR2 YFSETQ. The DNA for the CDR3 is TGCGCCAGCAGCTCCCCCCCCGGGCAAGGGTACAATGAGCAGTTCTTC. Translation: CASSSPPGQGYNEQFF.

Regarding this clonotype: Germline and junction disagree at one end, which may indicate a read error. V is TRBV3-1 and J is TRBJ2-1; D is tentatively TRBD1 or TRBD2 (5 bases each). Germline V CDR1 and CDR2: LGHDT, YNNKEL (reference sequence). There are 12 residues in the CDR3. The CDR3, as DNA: TGTACCAGCAGCCAAGAGAGGGGACGGCAGTTCTTC. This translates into CTSSQERGRQFF.

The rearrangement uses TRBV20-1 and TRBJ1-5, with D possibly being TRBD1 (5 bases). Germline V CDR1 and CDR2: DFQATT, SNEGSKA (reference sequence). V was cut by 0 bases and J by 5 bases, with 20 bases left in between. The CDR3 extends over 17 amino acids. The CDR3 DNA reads TGCAGTGCTAGAGATCACCAGGGCGCCAAGGGCCATCAGCCCCAGCATTTT. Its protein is CSARDHQGAKGHQPQHF.

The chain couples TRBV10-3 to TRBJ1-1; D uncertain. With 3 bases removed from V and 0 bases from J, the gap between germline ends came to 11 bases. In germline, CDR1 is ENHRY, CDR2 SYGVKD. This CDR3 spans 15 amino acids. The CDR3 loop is CAISDEKTMNTEAFF. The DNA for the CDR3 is TGTGCCATCAGTGATGAGAAAACGATGAACACTGAAGCTTTCTTT.

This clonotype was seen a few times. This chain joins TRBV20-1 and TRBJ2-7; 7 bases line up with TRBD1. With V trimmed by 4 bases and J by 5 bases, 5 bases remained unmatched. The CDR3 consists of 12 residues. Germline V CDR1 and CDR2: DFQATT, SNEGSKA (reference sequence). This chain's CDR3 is CSATFGQDEQYF. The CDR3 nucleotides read TGCAGTGCTACCTTTGGACAGGACGAGCAGTACTTC.

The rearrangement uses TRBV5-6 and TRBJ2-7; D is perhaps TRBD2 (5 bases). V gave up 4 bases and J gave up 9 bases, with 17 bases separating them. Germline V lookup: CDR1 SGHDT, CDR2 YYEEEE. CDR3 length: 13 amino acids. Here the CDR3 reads CASSLGTSEVQYF. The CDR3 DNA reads TGTGCCAGCAGCCTGGGCACATCGGAGGTGCAGTACTTC.

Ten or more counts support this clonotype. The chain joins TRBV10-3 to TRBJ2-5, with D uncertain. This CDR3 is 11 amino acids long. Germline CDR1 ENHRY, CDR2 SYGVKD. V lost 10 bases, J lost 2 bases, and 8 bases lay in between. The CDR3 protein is CATRNQETQYF. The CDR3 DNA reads TGTGCCACTAGAAATCAAGAGACCCAGTACTTC.

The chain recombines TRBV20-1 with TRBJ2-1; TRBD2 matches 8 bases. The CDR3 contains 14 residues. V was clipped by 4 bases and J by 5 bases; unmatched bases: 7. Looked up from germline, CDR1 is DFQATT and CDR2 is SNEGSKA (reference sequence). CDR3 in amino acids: CSATSGRGHNEQFF. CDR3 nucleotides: TGCAGTGCTACCAGCGGGAGAGGCCACAATGAGCAGTTCTTC.

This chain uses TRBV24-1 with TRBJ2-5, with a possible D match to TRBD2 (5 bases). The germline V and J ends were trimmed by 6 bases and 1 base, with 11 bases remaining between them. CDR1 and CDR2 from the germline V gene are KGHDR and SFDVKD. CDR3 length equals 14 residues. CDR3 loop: CATSMNGIQETQYF. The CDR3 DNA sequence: TGTGCCACCAGTATGAACGGGATCCAAGAGACCCAGTACTTC.

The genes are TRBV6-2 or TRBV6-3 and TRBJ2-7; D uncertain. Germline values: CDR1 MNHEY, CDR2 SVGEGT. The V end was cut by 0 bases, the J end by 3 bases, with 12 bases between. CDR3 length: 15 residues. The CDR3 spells CASSYSRISGYEQYF. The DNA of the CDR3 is TGTGCCAGCAGTTACTCCCGGATTAGTGGCTACGAGCAGTACTTC.

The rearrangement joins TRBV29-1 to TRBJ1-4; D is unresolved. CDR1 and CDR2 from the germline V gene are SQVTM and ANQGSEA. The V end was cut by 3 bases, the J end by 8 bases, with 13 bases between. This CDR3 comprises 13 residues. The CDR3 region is CSVEGSGSEKLFF. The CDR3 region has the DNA TGCAGCGTTGAGGGTAGTGGATCAGAAAAACTGTTTTTT. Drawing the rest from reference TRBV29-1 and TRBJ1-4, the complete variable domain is SAVISQKPSRDICQRGTSLTIQCQVDSQVTMMFWYRQQPGQSLTLIATANQGSEATYESGFVIDKFPISRPNLTFSTLTVSNMSPEDSSIYLCSVEGSGSEKLFFGSGTQLSVL.

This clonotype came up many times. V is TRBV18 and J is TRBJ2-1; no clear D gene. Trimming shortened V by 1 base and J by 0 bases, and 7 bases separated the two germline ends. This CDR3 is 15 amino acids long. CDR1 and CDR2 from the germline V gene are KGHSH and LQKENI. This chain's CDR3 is CASSPLAASYNEQFF. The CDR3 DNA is TGTGCCAGCTCACCACTAGCAGCCTCCTACAATGAGCAGTTCTTC.

The CDR3 DNA reads as TGCAGTGCCCCAAAACTCTCTAGCGGGAGGCTAAATGAGCAGTTCTTC. Residues: CSAPKLSSGRLNEQFF. The chain links TRBV20-1 to TRBJ2-1; 11 nucleotides match TRBD2. J gave up 7 bases and V 6 bases, and 14 bases lay outside the gene matches. CDR1 is DFQATT, CDR2 SNEGSKA, per germline (reference sequence). The CDR3 sequence is 16 residues long.

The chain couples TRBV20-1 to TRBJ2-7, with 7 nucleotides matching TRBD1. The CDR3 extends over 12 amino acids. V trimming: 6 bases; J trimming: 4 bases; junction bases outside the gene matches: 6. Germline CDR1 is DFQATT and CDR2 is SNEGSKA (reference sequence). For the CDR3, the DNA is TGCAGTGCAAACCAACAGGGGTACGAGCAGTACTTC. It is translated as CSANQQGYEQYF.

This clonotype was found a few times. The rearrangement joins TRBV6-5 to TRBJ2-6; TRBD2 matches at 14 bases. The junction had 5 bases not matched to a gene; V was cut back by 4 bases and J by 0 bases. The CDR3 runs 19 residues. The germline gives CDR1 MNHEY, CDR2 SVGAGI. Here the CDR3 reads CASSSPGLAGGSGANVLTF. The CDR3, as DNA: TGTGCCAGCAGTTCTCCCGGACTAGCGGGAGGCTCTGGGGCCAACGTCCTGACTTTC.

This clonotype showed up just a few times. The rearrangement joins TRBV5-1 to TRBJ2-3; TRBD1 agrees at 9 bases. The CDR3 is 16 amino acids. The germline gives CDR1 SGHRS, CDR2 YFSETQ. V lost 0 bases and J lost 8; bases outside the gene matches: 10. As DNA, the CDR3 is TGCGCCAGCAGCTTGGACCGAGGACAGGGGAGAGGTACGCAGTATTTT. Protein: CASSLDRGQGRGTQYF.

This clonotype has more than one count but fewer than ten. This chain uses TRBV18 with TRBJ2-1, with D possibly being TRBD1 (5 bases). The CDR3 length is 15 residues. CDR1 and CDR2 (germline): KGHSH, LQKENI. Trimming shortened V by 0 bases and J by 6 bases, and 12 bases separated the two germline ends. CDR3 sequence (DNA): TGTGCCAGCTCACCACCGGGGCGTCCCGCCAATGAGCAGTTCTTC. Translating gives CASSPPGRPANEQFF.

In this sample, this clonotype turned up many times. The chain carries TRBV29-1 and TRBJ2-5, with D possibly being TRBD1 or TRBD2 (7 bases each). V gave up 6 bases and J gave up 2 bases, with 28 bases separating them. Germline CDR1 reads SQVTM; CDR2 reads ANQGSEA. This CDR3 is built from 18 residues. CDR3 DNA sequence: TGCAGCGTCGGCAATTACAGGGGTTCGGGAGGCCGACAAGAGACCCAGTACTTC. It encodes CSVGNYRGSGGRQETQYF.

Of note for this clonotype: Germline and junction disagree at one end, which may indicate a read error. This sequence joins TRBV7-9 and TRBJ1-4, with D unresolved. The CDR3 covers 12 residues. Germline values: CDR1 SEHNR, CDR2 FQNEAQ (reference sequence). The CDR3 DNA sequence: TGTGACAGCAGTCTTAACCGGGAAAAACTGTTTTTT. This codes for CDSSLNREKLFF.

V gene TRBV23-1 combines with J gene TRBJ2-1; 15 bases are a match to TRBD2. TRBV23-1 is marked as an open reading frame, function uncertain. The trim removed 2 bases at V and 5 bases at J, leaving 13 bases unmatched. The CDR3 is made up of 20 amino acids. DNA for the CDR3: TGCGCCAGCAGTCAAAGGACTAGCGGGAGGGTAAAGCTCCGGGACAATGAGCAGTTCTTC. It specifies CASSQRTSGRVKLRDNEQFF.

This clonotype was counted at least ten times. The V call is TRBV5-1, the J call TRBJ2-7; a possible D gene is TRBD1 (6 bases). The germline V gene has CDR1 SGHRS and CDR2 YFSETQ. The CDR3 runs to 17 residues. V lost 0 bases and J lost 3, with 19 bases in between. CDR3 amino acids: CASSLALAGQLSYEQYF. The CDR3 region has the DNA TGCGCCAGCAGCTTGGCCCTTGCAGGACAGTTGAGCTACGAGCAGTACTTC.

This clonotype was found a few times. The CDR3 DNA is TGTGCCAGCAGTTTCGTTGCGGGAATCTCCTACAATGAGCAGTTCTTC. It encodes CASSFVAGISYNEQFF. This chain joins TRBV12-3 or TRBV12-4 and TRBJ2-1, with D maybe TRBD2 (6 bases). Trimming left V 3 bases short and J 0 bases short, with 12 bases between. The CDR3 spans 16 residues.